This T cell receptor beta chain came from a study of cytomegalovirus exposure and HLA in healthy donors. Trimming removed 9 bases from V and 5 bases from J, with 16 bases in between. The CDR3 is made up of 14 amino acids. In germline, CDR1 is MNHEY, CDR2 SVGAGI. With respect to this clone: What it binds is not known.

Study results and limitations: Rare TCR sequences predominated, though certain public TCRs were found in many donors. There were some 150 TCR beta chains listed as cytomegalovirus-associated.

Sequencing used immunoSEQ multiplex PCR; TCRdb keeps in-frame clones, though not all of them. This table holds a few hundred thousand clones, around 91% found once. Sequenced sample: PBMCs. The clonotype was recovered from a young woman in good health and CMV-seronegative. This chain uses TRBV6-5 with TRBJ2-2, with D uncertain. CDR3 sequence: CASWSRLRTGELFF. CDR3 nucleotides: TGTGCCAGTTGGTCTAGACTTCGAACCGGGGAGCTGTTTTTT.